This TCR beta chain was captured by sequencing in a study of T cells in Graves' hyperthyroidism and ophthalmopathy. Whole-study results and caveats: Within blood appeared most thyroid clonotypes that had expanded above 0.001.

Amplified regions were TCR beta CDR3 sequences from RNA transcripts. The TCR CDR3 was amplified in a first-round RT-PCR using the HTBI primer set. TCRdb called the multiplex PCR reads again in MiXCR, with one record for every CDR3 protein. The sample has 250,000 to 300,000 distinct CDR3 sequences, roughly 15% seen once. The table lists this clonotype with many counts. The antigen is unknown. Not enrolled were patients with uncontrolled infection, other autoimmune disease, pregnancy or lactation. Progressors' blood was drawn at hyperthyroidism diagnosis, before ophthalmopathy symptoms. The CDR3 is made up of 14 amino acids. Germline values: CDR1 DFQATT, CDR2 SNEGSKA (reference sequence). V lost 2 bases and J lost 7; bases outside the gene matches: 10.

J is TRBJ1-2 and V is TRBV20-1, with 7 bases identical to TRBD1. The clonotype originates from a woman aged 35 to 49 with Graves' hyperthyroidism that later progressed to Graves' ophthalmopathy. Sequencing was done on a sample of blood. The CDR3 sequence: CSARRTGGFGGYTF. Here the CDR3 DNA reads TGCAGTGCTAGAAGGACAGGCGGTTTCGGTGGCTACACCTTC.